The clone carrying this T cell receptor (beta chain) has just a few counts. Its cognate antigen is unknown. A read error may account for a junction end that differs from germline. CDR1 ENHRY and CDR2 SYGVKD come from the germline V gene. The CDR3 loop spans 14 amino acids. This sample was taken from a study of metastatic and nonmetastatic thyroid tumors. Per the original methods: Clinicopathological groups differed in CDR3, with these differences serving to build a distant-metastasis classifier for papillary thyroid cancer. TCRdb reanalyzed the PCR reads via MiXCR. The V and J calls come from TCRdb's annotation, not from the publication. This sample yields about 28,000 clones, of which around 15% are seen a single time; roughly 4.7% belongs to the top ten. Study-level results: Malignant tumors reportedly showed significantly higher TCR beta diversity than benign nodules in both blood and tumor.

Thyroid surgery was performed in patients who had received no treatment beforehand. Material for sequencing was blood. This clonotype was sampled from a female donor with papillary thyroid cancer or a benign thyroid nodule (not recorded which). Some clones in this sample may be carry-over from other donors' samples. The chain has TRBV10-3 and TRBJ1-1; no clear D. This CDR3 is CAISEKGMATEALF. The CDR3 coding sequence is TGTGCCATCAGTGAAAAGGGTATGGCCACTGAAGCTTTATTT.